Following are 29 T cell receptor beta chains from one sample sequenced in a study of identical twins. From the 5' RACE reads, TCRdb called clonotypes with MiXCR, one entry per CDR3 protein. This sample carries 1.5 million or so distinct CDR3 sequences, under 35% of them seen once, and the ten largest clones take about 0.27%. The sequencing sample was made of cord blood. These receptors were collected from a newborn girl in good health.

This clonotype has a handful of counts. The rearrangement uses TRBV4-1 and TRBJ2-3, with TRBD2 as a possible D gene (6 bases). The CDR3 runs 17 residues. Germline assignment: CDR1 MGHRA and CDR2 YSYEKL. V was shortened by 1 base and J by 1 base, with 15 bases between the two germline ends. This CDR3 is CASSQVVAGLGTDTQYF. In DNA form, the CDR3 reads TGCGCCAGCAGCCAAGTCGTGGCGGGATTAGGCACAGATACGCAGTATTTT.

This clonotype was seen ten or more times. V is TRBV5-1 and J is TRBJ2-1; D gene uncertain. Germline-derived CDR1 and CDR2 are SGHRS and YFSETQ. There are 14 residues in the CDR3. Trimming shortened V by 5 bases and J by 3 bases, and 12 bases separated the two germline ends. The CDR3 bases are TGCGCCAGCAGATCGTCTAGAGGCTACAATGAGCAGTTCTTC. This translates into CASRSSRGYNEQFF. The full variable domain, with the rest looked up from reference TRBV5-1 and TRBJ2-1, is KAGVTQTPRYLIKTRGQQVTLSCSPISGHRSVSWYQQTPGQGLQFLFEYFSETQRNKGNFPGRFSGRQFSNSRSEMNVSTLELGDSALYLCASRSSRGYNEQFFGPGTRLTVL.

The chain uses TRBV20-1 and TRBJ2-5; D is unresolved. CDR1 and CDR2 from the germline V gene are DFQATT and SNEGSKA (reference sequence). The CDR3 loop spans 15 amino acids. Trimming left V 0 bases short and J 1 base short, with 12 bases between. CDR3 DNA: TGCAGTGCTAGAGATGCCATCCGGCCCCAAGAGACCCAGTACTTC. Translating gives CSARDAIRPQETQYF.

The table lists this clonotype with many counts. This chain's CDR3 is CASSFVAGLAGGYYEQYF. The CDR3 bases are TGTGCCAGCAGTTTTGTAGCCGGACTAGCGGGAGGGTACTACGAGCAGTACTTC. The chain joins TRBV28 to TRBJ2-7; TRBD2 matches at 15 bases. The germline gives CDR1 MDHEN, CDR2 SYDVKM. The junction had 9 bases not matched to a gene; V was cut back by 3 bases and J by 3 bases. CDR3 length: 18 residues.

This clonotype turned up a few times. The gene calls are TRBV27 and TRBJ1-5, with 8 positions matching TRBD1. Germline CDR1 is MNHEY and CDR2 is SMNVEV (reference sequence). This CDR3 contains 15 residues. V shed 5 bases, J shed 8 bases, and the junction held 11 bases outside the gene matches. The CDR3 sequence is CASSPDTGGVKPQHF. CDR3 sequence (DNA): TGTGCCAGCAGTCCTGACACAGGGGGTGTAAAGCCCCAGCATTTT.

This clonotype was picked up many times. The CDR3 DNA reads as TGTGCCAGCAGCCAAGATCCCCCCGGCGGGAGATTTGACGAGCAGTACTTC. Translated, it gives CASSQDPPGGRFDEQYF. The genes are TRBV4-2 and TRBJ2-7, with TRBD2 matching 7 bases. CDR1 and CDR2 from the germline V gene are LGHNA and YNFKEQ. The CDR3 is made up of 17 amino acids. Trimming cost V 0 bases and J 5 bases; bases outside gene matches: 13.

This clonotype was found a few times. The chain links TRBV9 to TRBJ2-6; 9 nucleotides agree with TRBD1. Germline V lookup: CDR1 SGDLS, CDR2 YYNGEE. The ends lost 3 bases at V and 0 bases at J; junction bases unmatched: 7. The CDR3 is made up of 18 amino acids. CDR3 amino acids: CASSDRDREASGANVLTF. CDR3 DNA sequence: TGTGCCAGCAGCGACCGGGACAGGGAGGCCTCTGGGGCCAACGTCCTGACTTTC. The variable domain in full, completed from reference TRBV9 and TRBJ2-6, reads DSGVTQTPKHLITATGQRVTLRCSPRSGDLSVYWYQQSLDQGLQFLIQYYNGEERAKGNILERFSAQQFPDLHSELNLSSLELGDSALYFCASSDRDREASGANVLTFGAGSRLTVL.

This chain connects TRBV27 to TRBJ2-5; weak D call: TRBD1 (6 bases). Germline CDR1 and CDR2: MNHEY and SMNVEV (reference sequence). The CDR3 is 15 amino acids. V lost 5 bases and J 9 bases, leaving 22 bases between the germline ends. The CDR3, as DNA: TGTGCCAGCAGTCCCTCAACAGGGAACGATGTGTCCCAGTACTTC. This gives the protein CASSPSTGNDVSQYF.

The rearrangement uses TRBV6-1 and TRBJ2-3; D is unclear. The germline V gene has CDR1 MNHNS and CDR2 SASEGT. The CDR3 loop spans 15 amino acids. Trimming removed 9 bases from V and 2 bases from J, with 18 bases in between. The CDR3 bases are TGTGCCAGTGAAGATTCGTGGTACAACACAGATACGCAGTATTTT. Its protein is CASEDSWYNTDTQYF.

Only a few counts were recorded for this clonotype. The chain recombines TRBV2 with TRBJ2-4; maybe TRBD2 (6 bases). Germline V CDR1 and CDR2: SNHLY, FYNNEI. The CDR3 spans 15 residues. Trimming took off 7 bases at V and 4 bases at J, with 17 bases between the two ends. CDR3 coding DNA: TGTGCCAGCAAGCGGGTTAGGACCCCAAAAAACATTCAGTACTTC. Its translation: CASKRVRTPKNIQYF.

V is TRBV20-1 and J is TRBJ2-6; no clear D. Germline CDR1 reads DFQATT; CDR2 reads SNEGSKA (reference sequence). The CDR3 is 17 residues long. V shed 1 base and J shed 2 bases, with 15 bases lying between them. The CDR3 DNA is TGCAGTGCTAGAGCTTATGGTCTGGGTGCTGGGGCCAACGTCCTGACTTTC. It is translated as CSARAYGLGAGANVLTF.

The V gene is TRBV19, the J gene TRBJ2-1; TRBD1 or TRBD2 may be the D gene (5 bases each). Germline V gene data show CDR1 as LNHDA and CDR2 as SQIVND (reference sequence). Trimming took 5 bases from V and 5 from J, leaving 13 bases between them. There are 14 residues in the CDR3. The CDR3 region has the DNA TGTGCCAGTAGTGGACTCAGGGAAAACAATGAGCAGTTCTTC. It translates to CASSGLRENNEQFF.

This clonotype has ten or more counts. The rearrangement links TRBV11-2 to TRBJ2-3; D possibly corresponds to TRBD2 (6 bases). V shed 0 bases and J shed 6 bases, with 10 bases lying between them. The CDR3 is 14 amino acids. From germline, CDR1 is SGHAT and CDR2 FQNNGV. DNA for the CDR3: TGTGCCAGCAGCTTAGATCCCCTAGCGGATACGCAGTATTTT. It yields the protein CASSLDPLADTQYF. Full variable domain (rest looked up from reference TRBV11-2 and TRBJ2-3): EAGVAQSPRYKIIEKRQSVAFWCNPISGHATLYWYQQILGQGPKLLIQFQNNGVVDDSQLPKDRFSAERLKGVDSTLKIQPAKLEDSAVYLCASSLDPLADTQYFGPGTRLTVL.

In its sample, this clonotype was seen a few times. The chain couples TRBV4-2 to TRBJ2-3, with 10 bases that match TRBD1. The V gene end was trimmed by 0 bases and the J gene end by 0 bases; junction bases not matched to a gene: 0. Germline V gene data show CDR1 as LGHNA and CDR2 as YNFKEQ. The CDR3 has 16 residues. The CDR3 spells CASSQEGQGSTDTQYF. CDR3 in DNA: TGTGCCAGCAGCCAAGAGGGACAGGGGAGCACAGATACGCAGTATTTT.

In regard to this clonotype: A clone one base away is much larger, so this may be a read error. The chain combines TRBV20-1 with TRBJ1-5, with a possible D match to TRBD1 (5 bases). This CDR3 is built from 13 residues. Germline CDR1 and CDR2: DFQATT and SNEGSKA (reference sequence). The CDR3 DNA is TGCAGTGCTAGTCCCGACAGCAATCAGCCCCTGCATTTT. It yields the protein CSASPDSNQPLHF.

The table lists this clonotype with a few counts. This chain joins TRBV24-1 and TRBJ1-5, with 8 nucleotides matching TRBD1. The CDR3 is 15 residues long. From germline, CDR1 is KGHDR and CDR2 SFDVKD. Unmatched junction bases numbered 7, after V lost 4 bases and J lost 6 bases. As DNA, the CDR3 is TGTGCCACCAGTGACCATCGGACAGGGTTTCAGCCCCAGCATTTT. This encodes CATSDHRTGFQPQHF.

CDR3 region: CSARPGLADYEQYF. Here the CDR3 DNA reads TGCAGTGCTAGACCGGGACTAGCGGACTACGAGCAGTACTTC. This chain connects TRBV20-1 to TRBJ2-7, with TRBD2 identical over 11 bases. The CDR3 totals 14 residues. V dropped 2 bases and J dropped 3; count of bases not matched to a gene: 3. Looked up from germline, CDR1 is DFQATT and CDR2 is SNEGSKA (reference sequence).

The chain links TRBV5-1 to TRBJ2-1; no definite D call. The CDR3 spans 17 residues. V was clipped by 3 bases and J by 4 bases, with 20 bases between them. Germline V gene lookup returns CDR1 SGHRS and CDR2 YFSETQ. The CDR3 loop reads CASSSTLSGLSYNEQFF. Written as DNA, the CDR3 is TGCGCCAGCAGCTCTACCTTATCAGGCCTTTCTTACAATGAGCAGTTCTTC.

The table lists this clonotype with a few counts. V is TRBV5-1 and J is TRBJ2-3; D gene unclear. Germline V CDR1 and CDR2: SGHRS, YFSETQ. V lost 0 bases, J lost 3 bases, and 14 bases lay in between. This CDR3 region has 16 residues. The DNA for the CDR3 is TGCGCCAGCAGCTTGGCCTCCTCCATTGGGACAGATACGCAGTATTTT. Its protein product is CASSLASSIGTDTQYF.

The V gene is TRBV28, the J gene TRBJ2-2; TRBD1 matches 8 bases. The CDR3 is made up of 18 amino acids. The J segment lost 0 bases and the V segment lost 7 bases, leaving 13 bases of the junction unmatched. CDR1 is MDHEN, CDR2 SYDVKM, per germline. CDR3 bases: TGTGCCAGCACTATTGGGAGACAGGGGTTCGCGAACACCGGGGAGCTGTTTTTT. It is translated as CASTIGRQGFANTGELFF.

Concerning this clonotype: A single base separates this from a much larger clone, so it may be a read error. The chain combines TRBV20-1 with TRBJ1-2; D might be TRBD1 (5 bases). The germline V and J ends were trimmed by 4 bases and 3 bases, with 15 bases remaining between them. The CDR3 is made up of 14 amino acids. Germline CDR1 is DFQATT and CDR2 is SNEGSKA (reference sequence). CDR3 DNA: TGCAGTGCTATCGAGGGACGGGAAGACTATGGCTACACCTTC. The encoded protein is CSAIEGREDYGYTF.

The J gene is TRBJ1-6, the V gene TRBV7-9; 7 bases are shared with TRBD1. Germline V gives CDR1 SEHNR, CDR2 FQNEAQ (reference sequence). V was pared by 4 bases and J by 18 bases, with 9 bases of the junction left unmatched. CDR3 length equals 12 residues. The CDR3 nucleotides are TGTGCCAGCAGCTCACAGGGGACAGAACCCCACTTT. Its translation: CASSSQGTEPHF.

CDR3 in amino acids: CASSPILGYNEQFF. CDR3 sequence (DNA): TGTGCCAGCAGCCCCATTTTGGGCTACAATGAGCAGTTCTTC. The chain joins TRBV12-3 or TRBV12-4 to TRBJ2-1, with unresolved D. The CDR3 has 14 residues. V lost 6 bases and J 3 bases, leaving 12 bases between the germline ends.

V and J are TRBV27 and TRBJ2-7, with TRBD2 matching 11 bases. The V gene's germline CDR1 is MNHEY and CDR2 SMNVEV (reference sequence). With 5 bases clipped from V and 5 bases from J, the junction kept 2 bases outside the gene matches. This CDR3 spans 13 amino acids. Here the CDR3 reads CASSELAGDEQYF. CDR3 in DNA: TGTGCCAGCAGTGAACTAGCGGGAGACGAGCAGTACTTC.

Here the CDR3 reads CASTRRGLAGGPPDTQYF. The CDR3 nucleotides are TGTGCCAGCACTCGAAGGGGACTAGCGGGAGGGCCGCCAGATACGCAGTATTTT. This sequence joins TRBV27 and TRBJ2-3, with 16 bases fitting TRBD2. V shed 7 bases, J shed 4 bases, and the junction held 11 bases outside the gene matches. CDR3 length: 18 residues. Germline V lookup: CDR1 MNHEY, CDR2 SMNVEV (reference sequence).

This clonotype has just a few counts. This chain links TRBV7-2 with TRBJ1-2; possibly TRBD1 for D (5 bases). CDR1 is SGHTA, CDR2 FQGNSA, per germline. Trimming stripped 2 bases from V and 8 bases from J, with 21 bases between. The CDR3 loop spans 16 amino acids. CDR3 DNA sequence: TGTGCCAGCAGCTTACAGGGACTGAGCCCAGCGGGGGGCTACACCTTC. Protein product: CASSLQGLSPAGGYTF.

This clonotype was seen a handful of times. The genes are TRBV29-1 and TRBJ1-6, with D hard to call. The length of the CDR3 is 13 residues. The germline V gene encodes CDR1 SQVTM and CDR2 ANQGSEA. V lost 4 bases and J lost 6, with 10 bases in between. CDR3 region: CSVAPTGNSPLHF. The CDR3 DNA reads as TGCAGCGTTGCCCCCACGGGTAATTCACCCCTCCACTTT.

As to this clonotype: A clone one base away is much larger, so this may be a read error. This chain connects TRBV29-1 to TRBJ2-1; 7 bases are a match to TRBD1. The DNA end lines up better with TRBJ2-7; the J call may be wrong. The CDR3 has 14 residues. Per germline, CDR1 SQVTM and CDR2 ANQGSEA. Written as DNA, the CDR3 is TGCAGCGCCAAACGACAGGGCGCCTACAATGAGCAGTACTTC. Translation gives CSAKRQGAYNEQYF.

The rearrangement links TRBV7-8 to TRBJ2-4, with a possible D match to TRBD2 (5 bases). With the DNA end fitting TRBJ2-7 better, the J assignment may be wrong. Germline V lookup: CDR1 SGHVS, CDR2 FQNEAQ. The CDR3 sequence is 14 residues long. The CDR3: CASREASLRAEQYF. CDR3 DNA: TGTGCCAGCAGGGAAGCTAGCCTTAGAGCCGAGCAGTACTTC.